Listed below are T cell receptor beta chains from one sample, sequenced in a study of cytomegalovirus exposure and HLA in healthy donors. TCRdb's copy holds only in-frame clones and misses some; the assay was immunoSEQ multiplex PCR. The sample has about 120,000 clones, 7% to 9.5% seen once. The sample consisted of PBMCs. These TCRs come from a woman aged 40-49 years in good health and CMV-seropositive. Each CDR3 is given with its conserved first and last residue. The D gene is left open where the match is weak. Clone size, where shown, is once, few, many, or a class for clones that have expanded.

CDR3 protein: CASSPDREDDEKLFF
CDR3 DNA: TGTGCCAGCAGCCCCGACAGGGAGGATGATGAAAAACTGTTTTTT
clone size: few
D gene: TRBD1
V gene: TRBV27
J gene: TRBJ1-4

CDR3 protein: CASSSGTGNVEQYF
CDR3 DNA: TGCGCCAGCAGCTCCGGGACAGGGAATGTCGAGCAGTACTTC
clone size: few
D gene: TRBD1
V gene: TRBV5-1
J gene: TRBJ2-7

CDR3 protein: CASSLLRETQYF
CDR3 DNA: TGTGCCAGCAGCTTATTGCGGGAGACCCAGTACTTC
clone size: NA
D gene: NA
V gene: TRBV7-2
J gene: TRBJ2-5

CDR3 protein: CASSYGTGGNTEAFF
CDR3 DNA: TGCGCCAGCAGCTACGGGACAGGGGGCAACACTGAAGCTTTCTTT
clone size: NA
D gene: TRBD1
V gene: TRBV5-1
J gene: TRBJ1-1

CDR3 protein: CMQRQGSVAFF
CDR3 DNA: TGCATGCAAAGACAGGGATCGGTCGCTTTCTTT
clone size: NA
D gene: TRBD1
V gene: TRBV20-1
J gene: TRBJ1-1

CDR3 protein: CASSFTVNTEAFF
CDR3 DNA: TGTGCCAGCAGCTTTACAGTGAACACTGAAGCTTTCTTT
clone size: NA
D gene: NA
V gene: TRBV11-3
J gene: TRBJ1-1

CDR3 protein: CASSSGGLAGQETQYF
CDR3 DNA: TGCGCCAGCAGCTCGGGGGGGCTAGCGGGGCAAGAGACCCAGTACTTC
clone size: NA
D gene: TRBD2
V gene: TRBV5-1
J gene: TRBJ2-5

CDR3 protein: CASSLKLAAGSAEAFF
CDR3 DNA: TGTGCCAGCAGCTTGAAGCTTGCAGCGGGCAGCGCTGAAGCTTTCTTT
clone size: NA
D gene: NA
V gene: TRBV5-4
J gene: TRBJ1-1

CDR3 protein: CASSIGQGNTEAFF
CDR3 DNA: TGTGCCAGTAGTATAGGACAGGGGAACACTGAAGCTTTCTTT
clone size: NA
D gene: TRBD1
V gene: TRBV19
J gene: TRBJ1-1

CDR3 protein: CASSGPIENSPLHF
CDR3 DNA: TGTGCCAGCAGTGGCCCCATAGAAAATTCACCCCTCCACTTT
clone size: few
D gene: NA
V gene: TRBV25-1
J gene: TRBJ1-6

CDR3 protein: CASRPPPSGSISDTQYF
CDR3 DNA: TGCGCCAGCCGGCCCCCGCCTAGCGGGAGTATTTCAGATACGCAGTATTTT
clone size: few
D gene: TRBD2
V gene: TRBV5-1
J gene: TRBJ2-3

CDR3 protein: CAWSIEGREAFF
CDR3 DNA: TGTGCCTGGAGTATTGAGGGCCGTGAAGCTTTCTTT
clone size: NA
D gene: NA
V gene: TRBV30
J gene: TRBJ1-1

CDR3 protein: CASSLSSYEQYF
CDR3 DNA: TGTGCCAGCAGCCTAAGTTCCTACGAGCAGTACTTC
clone size: NA
D gene: NA
V gene: TRBV7-8
J gene: TRBJ2-7

CDR3 protein: CASSESAGKETEAFF
CDR3 DNA: TGCGCCAGCAGTGAGTCAGCAGGGAAGGAGACTGAAGCTTTCTTT
clone size: NA
D gene: NA
V gene: TRBV10-1
J gene: TRBJ1-1

CDR3 protein: CASSLGGTYNEQFF
CDR3 DNA: TGTGCCAGTAGTCTTGGGGGCACCTACAATGAGCAGTTCTTC
clone size: NA
D gene: NA
V gene: TRBV19
J gene: TRBJ2-1

CDR3 protein: CASSDFSWGDTEAFF
CDR3 DNA: TGCGCCAGCAGTGATTTCTCCTGGGGGGACACTGAAGCTTTCTTT
clone size: few
D gene: NA
V gene: TRBV10-1
J gene: TRBJ1-1

CDR3 protein: CASSLDGPRKEKLFF
CDR3 DNA: TGTGCCAGCAGCTTAGATGGGCCTCGGAAAGAAAAACTGTTTTTT
clone size: NA
D gene: NA
V gene: TRBV7-9
J gene: TRBJ1-4

CDR3 protein: CASSIGLGATGELFF
CDR3 DNA: TGTGCCAGCTCCATTGGACTGGGGGCCACCGGGGAGCTGTTTTTT
clone size: NA
D gene: NA
V gene: TRBV18
J gene: TRBJ2-2

CDR3 protein: CSVGLGGGELFF
CDR3 DNA: TGCAGCGTTGGGTTGGGAGGCGGGGAGCTGTTTTTT
clone size: NA
D gene: NA
V gene: TRBV29-1
J gene: TRBJ2-2

CDR3 protein: CASSLSRGANYGYTF
CDR3 DNA: TGTGCCAGCAGTTTATCCAGGGGGGCTAACTATGGCTACACCTTC
clone size: few
D gene: TRBD1
V gene: TRBV27
J gene: TRBJ1-2

CDR3 protein: CATSRGQGGREQYF
CDR3 DNA: TGTGCCACCAGCAGAGGACAGGGGGGACGCGAGCAGTACTTC
clone size: NA
D gene: TRBD1
V gene: TRBV15
J gene: TRBJ2-7

CDR3 protein: CASSEASVNYGYTF
CDR3 DNA: TGTGCCAGCAGTGAAGCGTCAGTGAACTATGGCTACACCTTC
clone size: NA
D gene: NA
V gene: TRBV2
J gene: TRBJ1-2

CDR3 protein: CASSGGNGNQPQHF
CDR3 DNA: TGTGCCAGCAGTGGAGGGAACGGCAATCAGCCCCAGCATTTT
clone size: many
D gene: NA
V gene: TRBV25-1
J gene: TRBJ1-5

CDR3 protein: CASRPRGAQQETQYF
CDR3 DNA: TGTGCCAGCAGACCCCGCGGGGCCCAACAAGAGACCCAGTACTTC
clone size: few
D gene: NA
V gene: TRBV6-4
J gene: TRBJ2-5

CDR3 protein: CASSARTGGLSEAFF
CDR3 DNA: TGTGCCAGTAGTGCAAGGACAGGGGGCCTGTCTGAAGCTTTCTTT
clone size: NA
D gene: TRBD1
V gene: TRBV19
J gene: TRBJ1-1

CDR3 protein: CASSRGTHSNQPQHF
CDR3 DNA: TGTGCCAGCAGCCGAGGGACTCATAGCAATCAGCCCCAGCATTTT
clone size: NA
D gene: NA
V gene: TRBV7-2
J gene: TRBJ1-5

CDR3 protein: CASSQNRDRGSGNTIYF
CDR3 DNA: TGCGCCAGCAGCCAGAATCGGGACAGAGGCTCTGGAAACACCATATATTTT
clone size: few
D gene: TRBD1
V gene: TRBV4-1
J gene: TRBJ1-3

CDR3 protein: CASSSRGAITYEQYF
CDR3 DNA: TGTGCCAGCAGCTCTCGGGGGGCCATAACCTACGAGCAGTACTTC
clone size: few
D gene: NA
V gene: TRBV7-2
J gene: TRBJ2-7